This TCR beta chain was identified in a study of T cells in Graves' hyperthyroidism and ophthalmopathy. General study findings and limits: Appearing also in blood were most of the thyroid clonotypes expanded above 0.001.

Researchers barred patients who had uncontrolled infection, other autoimmune disease, pregnancy or lactation. Diagnoses were established using clinical symptoms, serum thyroxine and TRAb, thyroid ultrasound and orbital computed tomography. V lost 2 bases to trimming and J lost 4 bases; unmatched junction nucleotides: 8. CDR1 is SQVTM and CDR2 is ANQGSEA in the germline V gene. The CDR3 length is 16 residues. This clonotype was seen a handful of times. Its antigen is not known. TCR beta CDR3 sequences were amplified from RNA transcripts. In the first-round RT-PCR of the TCR CDR3, the HTBI primer set was used. MiXCR was run by TCRdb on the multiplex PCR reads, yielding one entry per CDR3 protein. The sample gives a few hundred thousand distinct CDR3 sequences, more than 13% of which show up once; 30% to 35% is in the top ten.

Specimen: blood. The sequence was collected from a woman aged 25 to 39 with Graves' hyperthyroidism. The chain uses TRBV29-1 and TRBJ2-2, with TRBD1 matching 9 bases. This CDR3 is CSVEKNRGQGTGELFF. CDR3 nucleotides: TGCAGCGTTGAAAAGAACAGGGGGCAGGGCACCGGGGAGCTGTTTTTT.